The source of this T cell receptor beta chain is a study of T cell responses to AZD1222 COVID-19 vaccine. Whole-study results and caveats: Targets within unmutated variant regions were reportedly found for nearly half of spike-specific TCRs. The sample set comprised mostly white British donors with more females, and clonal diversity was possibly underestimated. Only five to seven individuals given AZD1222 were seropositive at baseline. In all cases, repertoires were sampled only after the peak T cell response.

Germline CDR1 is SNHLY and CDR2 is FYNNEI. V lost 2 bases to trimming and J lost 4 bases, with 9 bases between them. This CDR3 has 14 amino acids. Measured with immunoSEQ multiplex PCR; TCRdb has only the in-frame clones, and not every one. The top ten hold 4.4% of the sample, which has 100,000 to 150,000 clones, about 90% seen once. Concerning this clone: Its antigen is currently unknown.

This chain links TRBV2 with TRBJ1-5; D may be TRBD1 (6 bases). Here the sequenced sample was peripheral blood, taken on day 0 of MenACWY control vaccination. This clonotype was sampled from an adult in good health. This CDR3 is CASSETGLNQPQHF. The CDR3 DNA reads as TGTGCCAGCAGTGAAACAGGGTTGAATCAGCCCCAGCATTTT.